The 30 T cell receptor beta chains below were found in one sample sequenced in a study of blood T cell repertoires in COVID-19. Clones were read by immunoSEQ multiplex PCR, and TCRdb kept only the in-frame ones, dropping some. Of tens of thousands of clones in the sample, roughly 80% are singletons; the top ten hold approximately 7%. The specimen sequenced was peripheral blood. The receptors were sampled from a man in his thirties or forties with COVID-19, enrolled during active disease.

The chain's CDR3 is CASRTDNGAYNEQFF. CDR3 sequence (DNA): TGTGCCAGCAGGACCGACAATGGGGCGTACAATGAGCAGTTCTTC. The J gene is TRBJ2-1, the V gene TRBV7-9, with D possibly TRBD1 on 5 matching bases. V lost 6 bases and J 4 bases, leaving 16 bases between the germline ends. There are 15 residues in the CDR3. Germline CDR1 is SEHNR and CDR2 is FQNEAQ (reference sequence).

The chain joins TRBV19 to TRBJ2-2, with 8 bases matching TRBD1. CDR1 is LNHDA, CDR2 SQIVND, per germline (reference sequence). The J segment lost 3 bases and the V segment lost 8 bases, leaving 5 bases of the junction unmatched. The CDR3 is 14 amino acids. For the CDR3, the DNA is TGTGCCAGTGGACAGGGCCTATACACCGGGGAGCTGTTTTTT. It translates to CASGQGLYTGELFF.

This chain links TRBV4-1 with TRBJ2-5, with D possibly TRBD1 on 5 matching bases. The ends were cut back, 0 bases at V and 7 bases at J, with 15 bases in the middle. This CDR3 contains 15 residues. From germline, CDR1 is MGHRA and CDR2 YSYEKL. Written as DNA, the CDR3 is TGCGCCAGCAGCCAAGATGCAGGGAATGTTGGGACCCAGTACTTC. This codes for CASSQDAGNVGTQYF.

The chain employs TRBV12-3 or TRBV12-4 and TRBJ2-7; D uncertain. V dropped 6 bases and J dropped 0 bases, with 9 bases sitting between them. The length of the CDR3 is 13 residues. CDR3: CASSLQISYEQYF. CDR3 DNA sequence: TGTGCCAGCAGCCTTCAGATCTCCTACGAGCAGTACTTC.

The V gene is TRBV15, the J gene TRBJ1-3; maybe TRBD1 (5 bases). Deletions cut 0 bases from V and 4 bases from J, with 7 bases between. This CDR3 region has 14 residues. Germline CDR1 is LNHNV and CDR2 is YYDKDF (reference sequence). DNA of the CDR3: TGTGCCACCAGCAGAGAAGGGGCCGGAAACACCATATATTTT. Translated: CATSREGAGNTIYF. Based on the CDR3 plus reference TRBV15 and TRBJ1-3, the full variable domain is DAMVIQNPRYQVTQFGKPVTLSCSQTLNHNVMYWYQQKSSQAPKLLFHYYDKDFNNEADTPDNFQSRRPNTSFCFLDIRSPGLGDTAMYLCATSREGAGNTIYFGEGSWLTVV.

This clone was detected once. This chain links TRBV28 with TRBJ1-3, with 7 bases fitting TRBD1. Germline loops: CDR1 MDHEN, CDR2 SYDVKM. There are 15 residues in the CDR3. The V segment lost 5 bases and the J segment 1 base; nucleotides outside the gene matches: 5. DNA of the CDR3: TGTGCCAGCAGTCAACAGGGGCAGTCTGGAAACACCATATATTTT. This codes for CASSQQGQSGNTIYF.

This rearrangement joins TRBV2 to TRBJ1-5; 8 bases map to TRBD1. The CDR3 is 17 amino acids. The V segment lost 2 bases and the J segment 2 bases; nucleotides outside the gene matches: 8. CDR1 is SNHLY, CDR2 FYNNEI, per germline. CDR3 nucleotides: TGTGCCAGCAGTGAATCTCAGGGGGCGCGGGGCAATCAGCCCCAGCATTTT. This codes for CASSESQGARGNQPQHF.

The chain links TRBV6-5 to TRBJ1-1; 8 bases are shared with TRBD1. J gave up 6 bases and V 2 bases, and 8 bases lay outside the gene matches. CDR1 and CDR2 from the germline V gene are MNHEY and SVGAGI. The CDR3 consists of 15 residues. The CDR3 DNA reads TGTGCCAGCAGTTACGAAGGCAGGGGGCGCGCTGAAGCTTTCTTT. Its translation: CASSYEGRGRAEAFF.

This chain links TRBV23-1 with TRBJ2-3; a possible D gene is TRBD1 (5 bases). Being an ORF, TRBV23-1 has a function that is uncertain. The germline V and J ends were trimmed by 0 bases and 9 bases, with 10 bases remaining between them. This CDR3 comprises 13 residues. Written as DNA, the CDR3 is TGCGCCAGCAGTCAATCTCAAGCAGGGACGCAGTATTTT. Translated: CASSQSQAGTQYF.

The chain recombines TRBV14 with TRBJ2-7; maybe TRBD1 (6 bases). The germline gives CDR1 SGHDN, CDR2 FVKESK. CDR3 length: 19 residues. The ends were cut back, 0 bases at V and 3 bases at J, with 24 bases in the middle. The CDR3 spells CASSQDGSDLRGQLYEQYF. DNA of the CDR3: TGTGCCAGCAGCCAAGATGGGTCAGATCTTCGGGGACAACTCTACGAGCAGTACTTC. The whole variable domain, remainder taken from reference TRBV14 and TRBJ2-7, is EAGVTQFPSHSVIEKGQTVTLRCDPISGHDNLYWYRRVMGKEIKFLLHFVKESKQDESGMPNNRFLAERTGGTYSTLKVQPAELEDSGVYFCASSQDGSDLRGQLYEQYFGPGTRLTVT.

The V call is TRBV4-3, the J call TRBJ2-7, with 8 bases that match TRBD1. The length of the CDR3 is 14 residues. J gave up 1 base and V 6 bases, and 5 bases lay outside the gene matches. Germline CDR1 reads LGHNA; CDR2 reads YSLEER. The CDR3 sequence: CASSHGQGSYEQYF. In nucleotides, the CDR3 is TGCGCCAGCAGTCACGGACAGGGTTCCTACGAGCAGTACTTC.

This clone counts as medium-sized. The V gene is TRBV6-4, the J gene TRBJ2-2; 12 bases agree with TRBD2. The germline V gene encodes CDR1 MRHNA and CDR2 SNTAGT. The CDR3 loop spans 16 amino acids. The trim removed 0 bases at V and 4 bases at J, leaving 0 bases unmatched. The CDR3, as DNA: TGTGCCAGCAGTGACTCGACTAGCGGGAGCACCGGGGAGCTGTTTTTT. Translation: CASSDSTSGSTGELFF.

The chain combines TRBV25-1 with TRBJ1-2; 7 nucleotides match TRBD1. With 9 bases clipped from V and 0 bases from J, the junction kept 13 bases outside the gene matches. The CDR3 is made up of 16 amino acids. Germline assignment: CDR1 MGHDK and CDR2 SYGVNS. The CDR3 loop reads CARKRDRGLANYGYTF. CDR3 coding DNA: TGTGCCAGAAAACGGGACAGAGGCCTCGCTAACTATGGCTACACCTTC.

The gene calls are TRBV7-2 and TRBJ2-7; D is unresolved. CDR1 and CDR2 from the germline V gene are SGHTA and FQGNSA. This CDR3 has 12 amino acids. With 5 bases removed from V and 4 bases from J, the gap between germline ends came to 9 bases. The CDR3 nucleotides are TGTGCCAGCAGCCTCGGGTCTTACGAGCAGTACTTC. Protein product: CASSLGSYEQYF.

The CDR3 loop reads CAISAGGPIGELFF. The CDR3 DNA reads as TGTGCCATCAGTGCGGGAGGGCCGATCGGGGAGCTGTTTTTT. The chain has TRBV10-3 and TRBJ2-2; TRBD2 aligns across 8 bases. This CDR3 comprises 14 residues. The germline V gene encodes CDR1 ENHRY and CDR2 SYGVKD. Losses at the gene ends were 4 bases for V and 7 bases for J; bases not matched to a gene: 5.

The CDR3 here is CASSSWDRGVYGYTF. The CDR3, as DNA: TGTGCCAGCAGCTCCTGGGACAGGGGAGTTTATGGCTACACCTTC. This chain connects TRBV5-6 to TRBJ1-2, with 10 positions matching TRBD1. The V gene end was trimmed by 3 bases and the J gene end by 5 bases; junction bases not matched to a gene: 7. The germline V gene has CDR1 SGHDT and CDR2 YYEEEE. CDR3 length equals 15 residues.

The chain recombines TRBV10-3 with TRBJ1-5; D is possibly TRBD1 (6 bases). The CDR3 has 12 residues. V lost 7 bases, J lost 6 bases, and 10 bases lay in between. Germline V gene lookup returns CDR1 ENHRY and CDR2 SYGVKD. CDR3 protein: CAINSRGQPQHF. CDR3 bases: TGTGCCATCAACTCCAGGGGTCAGCCCCAGCATTTT.

The gene calls are TRBV11-2 and TRBJ1-6; the D gene is possibly TRBD1 (5 bases). The CDR3 runs to 15 residues. V lost 1 base and J 6 bases, leaving 10 bases between the germline ends. The germline gives CDR1 SGHAT, CDR2 FQNNGV. The DNA for the CDR3 is TGTGCCAGCAGCTTAGCCGTGACAGCTAATTCACCCCTCCACTTT. This encodes CASSLAVTANSPLHF.

This clone is a singleton in its sample. The chain has TRBV30 and TRBJ2-2, with 9 bases that match TRBD1. CDR3 length: 16 amino acids. Unmatched junction bases numbered 9, after V lost 0 bases and J lost 7 bases. CDR1 and CDR2 from the germline V gene are GTSNPN and SVGIG (reference sequence). CDR3 region: CAWSVPGQGLGGELFF. CDR3 coding DNA: TGTGCCTGGAGTGTACCGGGACAGGGCTTAGGCGGGGAGCTGTTTTTT.

The chain has TRBV11-2 and TRBJ2-7; 10 nucleotides align to TRBD2. The CDR3 extends over 16 amino acids. V was pared by 4 bases and J by 6 bases, with 12 bases of the junction left unmatched. Per the germline V gene, CDR1 is SGHAT and CDR2 is FQNNGV. The CDR3 region is CASSSNRAGGPVEQYF. CDR3 sequence (DNA): TGTGCCAGCAGCTCAAACAGAGCGGGAGGGCCCGTCGAGCAGTACTTC.

The genes are TRBV4-1 and TRBJ2-7; D perhaps matches TRBD1 (6 bases). The V end was cut by 2 bases, the J end by 1 base, with 12 bases between. The CDR3 sequence is 15 residues long. CDR1 and CDR2 from the germline V gene are MGHRA and YSYEKL. The CDR3 nucleotides read TGCGCCAGCAGCCAAAGTAGGACAGTATCCTACGAGCAGTACTTC. Protein product: CASSQSRTVSYEQYF.

Only one count was recorded for this clone. V is TRBV19 and J is TRBJ1-5; D gene uncertain. Germline V gene sequence: CDR1 LNHDA, CDR2 SQIVND (reference sequence). There are 17 residues in the CDR3. Trimming removed 3 bases from V and 1 base from J, with 16 bases in between. The CDR3 coding sequence is TGTGCCAGTAGTATGTGGCAGACGGGAGGGAGCAATCAGCCCCAGCATTTT. Its protein is CASSMWQTGGSNQPQHF.

The rearrangement uses TRBV25-1 and TRBJ1-6; 7 bases match TRBD1. With 6 bases clipped from V and 9 bases from J, the junction kept 2 bases outside the gene matches. CDR1 MGHDK and CDR2 SYGVNS come from the germline V gene. The length of the CDR3 is 12 residues. In DNA form, the CDR3 reads TGTGCCAGCAGGGGACAGTCTTCACCCCTCCACTTT. It yields the protein CASRGQSSPLHF.

The V and J genes are TRBV15 and TRBJ1-4; possibly TRBD1 for D (5 bases). The CDR3 spans 15 residues. Germline CDR1 reads LNHNV; CDR2 reads YYDKDF (reference sequence). V lost 5 bases to trimming and J lost 7 bases, with 17 bases between them. The CDR3 sequence is CATSPGDLGGEKLFF. For the CDR3, the DNA is TGTGCCACCAGCCCCGGGGACCTCGGGGGTGAAAAACTGTTTTTT.

In DNA, the CDR3 is TGTGCCAGCAGCTTAACGAGGGTGTCCCAAGAGACCCAGTACTTC. This translates into CASSLTRVSQETQYF. V is TRBV5-6 and J is TRBJ2-5; possibly TRBD2 for D (5 bases). The V gene's germline CDR1 is SGHDT and CDR2 YYEEEE. The ends were cut back, 2 bases at V and 1 base at J, with 12 bases in the middle. The CDR3 consists of 15 residues.

For the CDR3, the DNA is TGTGCCAGCAGCCCTCCTTATGAGACCCAGTACTTC. Translating gives CASSPPYETQYF. The J gene is TRBJ2-5, the V gene TRBV3-1 (or the pseudogene TRBV3-2); D uncertain. The V gene lost 4 bases and the J gene lost 5 bases, with 8 bases spanning the gap. From germline, CDR1 is LGHDT and CDR2 YNNKEL (reference sequence). The CDR3 length is 12 residues.

The chain joins TRBV4-2 to TRBJ2-5; no firm D call. Germline-derived CDR1 and CDR2 are LGHNA and YNFKEQ. This CDR3 region has 16 residues. Between the trimmed V and J ends, which lost 4 bases and 4 bases, there was a span of 19 bases. CDR3 in DNA: TGTGCCAGCAGCCCAGAGGTTCGGCAGCGTGGAGAGACCCAGTACTTC. This gives the protein CASSPEVRQRGETQYF.

In its sample, this clone was seen once. The chain links TRBV6-5 to TRBJ2-5, with D tentatively TRBD1 (5 bases). This CDR3 has 13 amino acids. Trimming cost V 2 bases and J 1 base, with 5 bases left between them. Germline V gene lookup returns CDR1 MNHEY and CDR2 SVGAGI. CDR3 sequence: CASSYGAQETQYF. In DNA form, the CDR3 reads TGTGCCAGCAGTTACGGGGCCCAAGAGACCCAGTACTTC.

The CDR3 coding sequence is TGTGCCAGCTTCGTCGCACAGGGGCCCTACGAGCAGTACTTC. This gives the protein CASFVAQGPYEQYF. This chain links TRBV18 with TRBJ2-7; the match to TRBD1 covers 7 bases. Germline lookup yields CDR1 KGHSH and CDR2 LQKENI. The CDR3 runs 14 residues. With V trimmed by 7 bases and J by 2 bases, 8 bases remained unmatched.

The rearrangement joins TRBV3-1 (or the pseudogene TRBV3-2) to TRBJ1-2; 9 positions agree with TRBD1. CDR1 and CDR2 from the germline V gene are LGHDT and YNNKEL (reference sequence). The CDR3 has 15 amino acids. The J segment lost 8 bases and the V segment lost 3 bases, leaving 10 bases of the junction unmatched. CDR3 protein: CASSQRTGGAGGYTF. CDR3 nucleotide sequence: TGTGCCAGCAGCCAGAGAACAGGGGGCGCGGGCGGCTACACCTTC.